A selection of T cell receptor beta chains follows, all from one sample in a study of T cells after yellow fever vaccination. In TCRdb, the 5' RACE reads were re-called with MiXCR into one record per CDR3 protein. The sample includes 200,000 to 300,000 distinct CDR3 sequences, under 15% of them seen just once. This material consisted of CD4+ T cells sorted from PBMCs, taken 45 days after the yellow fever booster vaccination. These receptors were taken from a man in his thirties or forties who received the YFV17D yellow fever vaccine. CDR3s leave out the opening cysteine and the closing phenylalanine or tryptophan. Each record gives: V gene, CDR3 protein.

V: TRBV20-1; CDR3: SATPPQAYEQY
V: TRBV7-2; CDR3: ASSLRGAYTEAF
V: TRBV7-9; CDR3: ASTQGGSLNEQF
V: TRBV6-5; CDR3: ASSHRSGGETQY
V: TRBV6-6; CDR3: ASSHQVFEQF
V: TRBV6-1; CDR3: ASRGGGRGDEQF
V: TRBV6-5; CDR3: ASSFDRGHYEQY
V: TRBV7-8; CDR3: ASSRTGGAYEQY
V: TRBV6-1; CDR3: ASNDRRAEGGYEQY
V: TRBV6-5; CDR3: ASSYVGVRGAF
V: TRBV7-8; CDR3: ASSFDVNTEAF
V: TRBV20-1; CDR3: SARDRWGSPLNNEQF
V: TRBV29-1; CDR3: SVAKGKGGTEQF
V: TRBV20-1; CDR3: SARDRSSGSANTGELF
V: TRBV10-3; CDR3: AISPSGRTDTQY
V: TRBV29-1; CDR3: SVWNPGLGETQY
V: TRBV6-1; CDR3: ASKGLAGAPRAQY
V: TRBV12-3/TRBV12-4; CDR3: ASSLWSENTEAF
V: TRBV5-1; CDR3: ASSLVSGYDWETQY
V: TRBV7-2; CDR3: ASSSQGGTEQF
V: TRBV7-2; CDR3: ASSSLNKETQY
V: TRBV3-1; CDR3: ASSQERSGRAYNEQF